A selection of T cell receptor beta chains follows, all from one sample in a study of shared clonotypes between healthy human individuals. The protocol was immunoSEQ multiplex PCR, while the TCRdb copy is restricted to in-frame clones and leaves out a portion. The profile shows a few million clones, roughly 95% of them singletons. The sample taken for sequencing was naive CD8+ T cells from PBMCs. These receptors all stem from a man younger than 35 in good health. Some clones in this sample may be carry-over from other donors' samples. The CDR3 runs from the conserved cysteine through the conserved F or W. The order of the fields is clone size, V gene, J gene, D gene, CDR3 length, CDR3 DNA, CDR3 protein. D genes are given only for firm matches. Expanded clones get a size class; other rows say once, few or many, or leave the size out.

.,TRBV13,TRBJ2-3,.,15,TGTGCCAGCAGCCCCAGACTAGTCGGAACAGATACGCAGTATTTT,CASSPRLVGTDTQYF
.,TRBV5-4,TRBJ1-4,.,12,TGTGCCAGCAGCTTTCCAGGGGAAAAACTGTTTTTT,CASSFPGEKLFF
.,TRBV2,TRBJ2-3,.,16,TGTGCCAGCAGTGAATATTCAGGGGGGCTGATAGATACGCAGTATTTT,CASSEYSGGLIDTQYF
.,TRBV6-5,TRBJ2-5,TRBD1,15,TGTGCCAGCGCTTCAGACAGGGTCCCTCAAGAGACCCAGTACTTC,CASASDRVPQETQYF
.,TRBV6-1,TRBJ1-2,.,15,TGTGCCAGCAGGACCGGGACTCTTGCAGGTGGGGGCTACACCTTC,CASRTGTLAGGGYTF
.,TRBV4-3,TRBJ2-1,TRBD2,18,TGCGCCAGCAGCCAAGTGGATCGGCGGGGGGCCTCCTACAATGAGCAGTTCTTC,CASSQVDRRGASYNEQFF
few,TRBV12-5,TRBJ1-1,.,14,TGTGCTAGTGGACTGACGATCGGGAACACTGAAGCTTTCTTT,CASGLTIGNTEAFF
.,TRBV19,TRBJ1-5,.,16,TGTGCCAGTAGTATCTTGGGGGGTTATAGCAATCAGCCCCAGCATTTT,CASSILGGYSNQPQHF
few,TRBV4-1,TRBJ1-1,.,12,TGCGCCAGCAGCCAGACAGGAGTTGAAGCTTTCTTT,CASSQTGVEAFF
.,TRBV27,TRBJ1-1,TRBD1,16,TGTGCCAGCAGTTTAAAGTCTGGACAGGGGTTCCCTGAAGCTTTCTTT,CASSLKSGQGFPEAFF
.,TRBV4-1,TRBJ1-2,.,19,TGCGCCAGCAGCCCGGTGGTCCCGGTTGGCGTTCGATCGGGCTATGGCTACACCTTC,CASSPVVPVGVRSGYGYTF
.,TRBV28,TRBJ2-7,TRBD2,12,TGTGCCAGCAGTCGGACTAGCTACGAGCAGTACTTC,CASSRTSYEQYF
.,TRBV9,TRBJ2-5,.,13,TGTGCCAGCAGCCCGGGACTTGGTGAGACCCAGTACTTC,CASSPGLGETQYF
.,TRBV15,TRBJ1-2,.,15,TGTGCCACCAGCAGAGAGGAGGGTATGATCTATGGCTACACCTTC,CATSREEGMIYGYTF
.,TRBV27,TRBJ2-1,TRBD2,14,TGTGCCAGCAACCGGGGACTAGCGGGAGGTGAGCAGTTCTTC,CASNRGLAGGEQFF
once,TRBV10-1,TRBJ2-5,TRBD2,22,TGCGCCAGCAGTCCCGGGACAGGCTCCCCGCACGGGACTAGCGCGACCCAAGAGACCCAGTACTTC,CASSPGTGSPHGTSATQETQYF
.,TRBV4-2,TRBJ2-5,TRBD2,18,TGTGCCAGCAGCCAAGAGTTTCTAGCGGGGAGGTACCAAGAGACCCAGTACTTC,CASSQEFLAGRYQETQYF
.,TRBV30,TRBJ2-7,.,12,TGTGCCTGGAGCGTAGGATCCTACGAGCAGTACTTC,CAWSVGSYEQYF
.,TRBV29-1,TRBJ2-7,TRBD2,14,TGCAGCGGACTAGCGGGAGGGCCTAGCTACGAGCAGTACTTC,CSGLAGGPSYEQYF
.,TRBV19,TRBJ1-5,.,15,TGTGCCAGTACCGACAGTAGGGTTGGCAATCAGCCCCAGCATTTT,CASTDSRVGNQPQHF
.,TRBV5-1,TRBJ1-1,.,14,TGCGCCAGCAGCTTAACTTCCGTGAACACTGAAGCTTTCTTT,CASSLTSVNTEAFF
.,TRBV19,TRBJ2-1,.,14,TGTGCCAGTAGTATTCAGGGGAACTACAATGAGCAGTTCTTC,CASSIQGNYNEQFF
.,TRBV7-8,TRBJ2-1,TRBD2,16,TGTGCCAGCAGCTTCGCCGGGACTAGCGGGAGTGTTGAGCAGTTCTTC,CASSFAGTSGSVEQFF
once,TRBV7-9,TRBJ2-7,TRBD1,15,TGTGCCAGCAGCCACCCGGGACAGGGAAAGAGGGAGCAGTACTTC,CASSHPGQGKREQYF
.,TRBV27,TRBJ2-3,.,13,TGTGCCAGCACGGGGACTTCGATAGATACGCAGTATTTT,CASTGTSIDTQYF
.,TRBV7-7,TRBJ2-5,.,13,TGTGCCAGCAGCCTCCGGGTCCAAGAGACCCAGTACTTC,CASSLRVQETQYF
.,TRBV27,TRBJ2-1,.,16,TGTGCCAGCAGTTCCCGAAATGGGAACGTGTACAATGAGCAGTTCTTC,CASSSRNGNVYNEQFF
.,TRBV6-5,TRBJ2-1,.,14,TGTGCCAGCAGCACAAAGGGCAACTACAATGAGCAGTTCTTC,CASSTKGNYNEQFF
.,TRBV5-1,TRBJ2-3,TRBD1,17,TGCGCCAGCAGCTTGGTTCGAGACAGGGCTGTGGAAGATACGCAGTATTTT,CASSLVRDRAVEDTQYF
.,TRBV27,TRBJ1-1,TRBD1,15,TGTGCCAGCAGTCTCAGACAGGGGGGGAACACTGAAGCTTTCTTT,CASSLRQGGNTEAFF
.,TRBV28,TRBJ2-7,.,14,TGTGCCAGCAGTACCGTAAGAGGGGGGCCCGAGCAGTACTTC,CASSTVRGGPEQYF
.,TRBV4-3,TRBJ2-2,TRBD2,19,TGCGCCAGCAGCCACAGCACGGGCCGGGGGGGACGGTCCACCGGGGAGCTGTTTTTT,CASSHSTGRGGRSTGELFF
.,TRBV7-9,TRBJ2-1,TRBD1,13,TGTGCCTGGAGACAGGGGTCCTACAATGAGCAGTTCTTC,CAWRQGSYNEQFF
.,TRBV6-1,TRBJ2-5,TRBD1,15,TGTGCCTGCAGGCCTCACAGGGGGCTAGTAGAGACCCAGTACTTC,CACRPHRGLVETQYF
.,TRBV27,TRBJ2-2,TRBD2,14,TGTGCCAGCAGTTGGCGGGAGGCCACCGGGGAGCTGTTTTTT,CASSWREATGELFF
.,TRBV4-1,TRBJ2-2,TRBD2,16,TGCGCCAGCAGCGTGACTAGCCCCCCGGGGACCGGGGAGCTGTTTTTT,CASSVTSPPGTGELFF
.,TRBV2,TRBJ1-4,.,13,TGTGCCAGCAGTCCCACAGGGAACGAAAAACTGTTTTTT,CASSPTGNEKLFF
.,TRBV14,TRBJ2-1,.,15,TGTGCCAGCAGCGACAGGACAGTTTCCTACAATGAGCAGTTCTTC,CASSDRTVSYNEQFF
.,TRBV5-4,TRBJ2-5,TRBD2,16,TGTGCCAGCAGCTTAAAGCGGGAGACGTACCAAGAGACCCAGTACTTC,CASSLKRETYQETQYF
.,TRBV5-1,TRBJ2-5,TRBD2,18,TGCGCCAGCAGCTCAGGACTAGCGGGAGGGCCTTTGCAAGAGACCCAGTACTTC,CASSSGLAGGPLQETQYF
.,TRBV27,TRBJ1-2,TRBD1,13,TGTGCCAGCAGCCCCCGGGACAGGAGTTCCTACACCTTC,CASSPRDRSSYTF
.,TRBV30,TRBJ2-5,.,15,TGTGCCTGGAGTGCAAAGGGGTCCCCCTTGGAGACCCAGTACTTC,CAWSAKGSPLETQYF
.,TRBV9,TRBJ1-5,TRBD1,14,TGTGCCAGCTCGACAGGGTGGGGCAATCAGCCCCAGCATTTT,CASSTGWGNQPQHF
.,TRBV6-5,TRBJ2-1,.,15,TGTGCCAGCAGTTACGGGACGGGATTTTCCGATGAGCAGTTCTTC,CASSYGTGFSDEQFF
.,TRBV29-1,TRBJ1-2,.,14,TGCAGCGTTGTGGGGGAGGTTACTAACTATGGCTACACCTTC,CSVVGEVTNYGYTF
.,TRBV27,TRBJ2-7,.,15,TGTGCCAGCAGTTCCACCCCGGACAGTTCCTACGAGCAGTACTTC,CASSSTPDSSYEQYF
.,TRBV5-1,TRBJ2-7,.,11,TGCGCCAGCAGCTCGGGTCGCGAGCAGTACTTC,CASSSGREQYF